This T cell receptor beta chain was found in a study of beta chain features in type 1 diabetes (dated 2018 in TCRdb). For the wider study: No differences in mean age, gender distribution, total cell number or subset yield were found between patients and healthy donors. A total of roughly 100 million sorted cells were examined across all samples, and RNA yield correlated strongly with the number of cells per subset. The study compared the TCRB repertoires of sorted circulating CD4+ T cell subsets in recently diagnosed type 1 diabetes patients with those in matched healthy donors. Naive and central memory subsets were obtained from all 30 or so donors, but regulatory and stem cell-like memory subsets were isolated from only 8 patients and 8 healthy donors. General findings and caveats noted by the study authors: Naive, central memory and regulatory TCRB repertoires appeared to be more similar among patients than among healthy donors. A moderate but significant shortening of TCRB CDR3 length was observed in type 1 diabetes patients in all four CD4+ subsets. Only small numbers of individuals were included in the HLA sub-analyses, which left unresolved whether HLA type had any influence on TCRB rearrangement. Shorter templates might be favored by PCR, yet because patient and control samples were amplified and corrected together, any such skew would affect both groups equally. Fewer insertions and more nucleotide deletions at VDJ recombination sites were observed in patients with type 1 diabetes, implying thymic rearrangement abnormalities. Sequencing cDNA rather than genomic DNA could over-represent highly expressing activated cells, although activation and CD3 levels did not differ between groups.

Each donor gave one peripheral blood draw, roughly 110 mL on average, collected into heparinised tubes. A BD FACSAria II and a panel including CD45RO, CCR7, CD25, CD127, CD95 and CD27 were used to sort naive, central memory, regulatory and stem cell-like memory CD4+ T cells. A purity above 98% was achieved for all sorted populations. PBMCs were isolated immediately by Lymphoprep density gradient centrifugation and stained directly without culture. So that batch effects would be minimized, each experiment stained and sorted samples in pairs, pairing one healthy donor with one patient. CDR1 and CDR2 (SGDLS, YYNGEE) derive from the germline V gene. The V and J ends are trimmed by 2 bases and 5 bases, leaving 19 bases between them. The CDR3, from cysteine to phenylalanine, totals 17 residues. CDR3 DNA is the only sequence kept; it has 51 bases, read in frame from the first base. The High Capacity cDNA Reverse Transcription Kit was used to reverse transcribe all of the isolated RNA, meaning that expressed TCRB transcripts were what got sequenced. Naive, central memory and regulatory T cell samples underwent deep immunoSEQ sequencing, averaging about 3.57 million total reads per sample. After sorted cells were lysed in RLT buffer, RNA was extracted with DNase-treated RNeasy Micro or Mini kits, with the choice depending on cell number. To prevent cross-contamination, every cell subset was processed on its own, while patient and healthy donor samples were processed together. The immunoSEQ multiplex PCR was used to amplify TCRB sequences from cDNA, generating 87-bp fragments that spanned the CDR3 region. Amplicons were sequenced on the Illumina HiSeq platform. On the study's bioinformatics: PCR bias was corrected computationally using synthetic template baselines, and reads within Hamming distance 2 were collapsed, with unmergeable singletons discarded. By aligning reads against IMGT, V, D and J genes, CDR3 length, and insertions or deletions at six rearrangement sites were assigned. Clonotype counts were normalized to sorted cell number within each subset before computing true diversity and Gini coefficients with the tcR R package. The overlap coefficient, calculated on TCRB nucleotide sequences, was used to quantify repertoire sharing. As a proxy for the pre-selection repertoire, out-of-frame TCRB sequences from naive cells were analyzed. This immuneACCESS table, as held by TCRdb, lists in-frame sequences with V and J called but not all clones. Of the missing ones, under half trace to an unresolved V gene in checked studies; the others have no known cause. Clonal size and the V and J genes are those of that table, whereas D and trimming came from the DNA. This sample has 500,000 to 700,000 clones in its table, and 15% to 17% of those were observed once. Of the sample, more than 0.08% is held by the ten largest clones.

This clone was seen only a few times. No antigen is known for it. Base qualities were left out, and no much larger clone turns up one base away. In this chain, TRBV9 is recombined with TRBJ2-2; no D gene call is confident. The receptor was derived from a man aged 18 to 30 in good health. The sequenced sample consisted of naive CD4+ T cells from blood. The label giving this sample's cell subset or site can be read as: true naive CD4+ T cells. DNA sequence: TGTGCCAGCAGCGTGTCTTTAGGCATGGTGGTGACCGGGGAGCTGTTTTTT. This is translated as CASSVSLGMVVTGELFF. Beyond the CDR3, the reference TRBV9 and TRBJ2-2 genes provide the residues; the full variable domain reads: DSGVTQTPKHLITATGQRVTLRCSPRSGDLSVYWYQQSLDQGLQFLIQYYNGEERAKGNILERFSAQQFPDLHSELNLSSLELGDSALYFCASSVSLGMVVTGELFFGEGSRLTVL.